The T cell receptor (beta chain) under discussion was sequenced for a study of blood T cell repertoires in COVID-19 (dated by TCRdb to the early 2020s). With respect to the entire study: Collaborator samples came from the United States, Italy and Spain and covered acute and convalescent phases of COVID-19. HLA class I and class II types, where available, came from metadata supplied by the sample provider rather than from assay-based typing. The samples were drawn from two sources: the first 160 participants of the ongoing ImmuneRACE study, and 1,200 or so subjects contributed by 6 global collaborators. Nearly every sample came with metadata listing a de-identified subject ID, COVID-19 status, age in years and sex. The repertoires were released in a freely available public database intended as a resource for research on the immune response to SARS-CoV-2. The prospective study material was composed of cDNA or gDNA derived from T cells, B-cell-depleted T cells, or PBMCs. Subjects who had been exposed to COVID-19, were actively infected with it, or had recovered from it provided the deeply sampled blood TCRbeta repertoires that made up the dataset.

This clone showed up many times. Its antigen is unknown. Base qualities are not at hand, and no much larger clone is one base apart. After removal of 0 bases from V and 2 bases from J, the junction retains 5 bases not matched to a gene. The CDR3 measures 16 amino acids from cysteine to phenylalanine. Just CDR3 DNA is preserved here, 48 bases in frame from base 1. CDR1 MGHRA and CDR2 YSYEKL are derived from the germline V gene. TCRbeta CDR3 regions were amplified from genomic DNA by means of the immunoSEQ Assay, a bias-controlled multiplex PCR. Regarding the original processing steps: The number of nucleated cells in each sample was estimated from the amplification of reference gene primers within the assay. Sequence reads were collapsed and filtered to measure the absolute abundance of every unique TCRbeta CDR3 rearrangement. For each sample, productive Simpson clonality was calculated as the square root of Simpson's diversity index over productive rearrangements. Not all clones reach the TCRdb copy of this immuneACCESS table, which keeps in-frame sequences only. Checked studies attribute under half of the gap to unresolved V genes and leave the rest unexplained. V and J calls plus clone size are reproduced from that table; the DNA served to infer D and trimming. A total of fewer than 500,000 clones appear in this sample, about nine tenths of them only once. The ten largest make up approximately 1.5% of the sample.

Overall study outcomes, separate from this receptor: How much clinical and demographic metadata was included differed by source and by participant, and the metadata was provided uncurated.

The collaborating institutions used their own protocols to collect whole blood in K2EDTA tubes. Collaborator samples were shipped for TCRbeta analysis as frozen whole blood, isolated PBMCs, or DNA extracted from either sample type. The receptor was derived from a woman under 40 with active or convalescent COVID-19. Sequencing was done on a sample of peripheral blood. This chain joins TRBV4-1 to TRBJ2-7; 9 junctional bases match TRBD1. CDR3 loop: CASSQDLQGAPYEQYF. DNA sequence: TGCGCCAGCAGCCAAGATCTACAGGGGGCCCCCTACGAGCAGTACTTC.